Included here is one T cell receptor beta chain sequence, with context. Its antigen is still unknown. Amplification of TCR beta CDR3 regions used RNA as the template. HTBI primers were the set used in a first-round RT-PCR of the TCR CDR3. TCRdb re-analysed the multiplex PCR reads in MiXCR, keeping a single row per CDR3 protein. The sample lists hundreds of thousands of distinct CDR3 sequences; 45% were seen once. This entry is derived from a study of T cells in Graves' hyperthyroidism and ophthalmopathy. Notes on the study in general: Ophthalmopathy, as predicted by the model, came a median roughly 6.8 months after the prediction.

The sample comprised peripheral blood or thyroid tissue (not recorded which). This clonotype originated in an adult man with Graves' disease, either hyperthyroidism or ophthalmopathy (not recorded which).

As DNA, the CDR3 is TGCGCCAGCAGCTTGTCAGGGAAGAGGGACGAGCAGTACTTC. Translating gives CASSLSGKRDEQYF. The chain combines TRBV5-1 with TRBJ2-7; tentatively, D is TRBD1 or TRBD2 (5 bases each). Trimming took off 1 base at V and 5 bases at J, with 13 bases between the two ends. The CDR3 covers 14 residues. From germline, CDR1 is SGHRS and CDR2 YFSETQ.